Listed below are T cell receptor beta chains from one sample, sequenced in a study of T-cell reconstitution after alpha-beta-depleted transplantation in children. TCRdb re-analysed the PCR reads in MiXCR, keeping a single row per CDR3 protein. The sample consists of about 830,000 distinct CDR3 sequences, around 15% of them appearing once. The material sequenced was PBMCs, mostly from graft donor cells, taken 360 days after TCRalphabeta/CD19-depleted stem cell transplant. Every receptor here comes from a male patient aged 10 to 17 who had a stem cell transplant for acute lymphoblastic leukemia, so the T cells may come from the graft donor. The CDR3 runs from the conserved cysteine through the conserved F or W. A D gene is named only where the DNA matches it firmly. Not all rows give a size; the values are once, few, many and, for expanded clones, a class.

clone_size	v_call	d_call	j_call	cdr3_aa	cdr3_nt
NA	TRBV6-1	NA	TRBJ2-7	CASSEFWDTYEQYF	TGTGCCAGCAGTGAATTCTGGGATACCTACGAGCAGTACTTC
many	TRBV5-1	NA	TRBJ2-3	CASSSGGTDTQYF	TGCGCCAGCAGCTCGGGCGGCACAGATACGCAGTATTTT
NA	TRBV20-1	NA	TRBJ2-1	CSAKFKGLAKRQGFYEQFF	TGCAGTGCTAAGTTTAAGGGACTAGCTAAACGACAGGGGTTTTACGAGCAGTTCTTC
NA	TRBV5-1	TRBD2	TRBJ2-7	CASSLEVTSGNLYEQYF	TGCGCCAGCAGCTTGGAAGTGACTAGCGGCAACCTCTACGAGCAGTACTTC
few	TRBV10-3	TRBD2	TRBJ2-1	CAISESNSGRPYNEQFF	TGTGCCATCAGTGAGTCGAATAGCGGGAGACCCTACAATGAGCAGTTCTTC
many	TRBV20-1	TRBD2	TRBJ2-7	CSARDGTSYEQYF	TGCAGTGCTAGGGACGGGACTAGCTACGAGCAGTACTTC
NA	TRBV11-2	TRBD2	TRBJ2-1	CASRGGLAANEQFF	TGTGCCAGCAGGGGAGGGCTAGCGGCCAATGAGCAGTTCTTC
NA	TRBV18	TRBD1	TRBJ2-7	CASSAYRDRRSYEQYF	TGTGCCAGCTCAGCCTACCGGGACAGGAGATCCTACGAGCAGTACTTC
NA	TRBV11-1	TRBD2	TRBJ2-1	CASSFHPTSGRWNEQFF	TGTGCCAGCAGCTTTCACCCGACTAGCGGGAGATGGAATGAGCAGTTCTTC
NA	TRBV4-2	TRBD1	TRBJ1-2	CASSGQGRRNYGYTF	TGTGCCAGCAGCGGACAGGGGAGGAGGAACTATGGCTACACCTTC
many	TRBV29-1	NA	TRBJ2-1	CSVEDRRGRKGEQFF	TGCAGCGTTGAAGATCGAAGAGGGAGGAAGGGTGAGCAGTTCTTC
NA	TRBV24-1	TRBD2	TRBJ2-3	CATSDTFSGTTDTQYF	TGTGCCACCAGTGATACTTTTAGCGGGACCACAGATACGCAGTATTTT
few	TRBV5-1	TRBD2	TRBJ2-5	CASSGLAGVAETQYF	TGCGCCAGCAGCGGACTAGCGGGAGTGGCAGAGACCCAGTACTTC
NA	TRBV14	NA	TRBJ2-3	CASSSHPRTQYF	TGTGCCAGCAGCTCCCACCCCCGCACGCAGTATTTT
few	TRBV2	TRBD1	TRBJ1-5	CASSDDRGFNQPQHF	TGTGCCAGCAGTGATGACAGGGGGTTTAATCAGCCCCAGCATTTT
NA	TRBV5-6	TRBD1	TRBJ2-1	CASSLVWTGGGNEQFF	TGTGCCAGCAGCTTGGTTTGGACAGGGGGTGGTAATGAGCAGTTCTTC
few	TRBV12-3/TRBV12-4	TRBD1	TRBJ2-7	CASSQRQGVYEQYF	TGTGCCAGCAGCCAGAGACAGGGGGTCTACGAGCAGTACTTC
few	TRBV12-3/TRBV12-4	NA	TRBJ1-1	CASSVKRKTEAFF	TGTGCCAGCAGTGTCAAGAGAAAAACTGAAGCTTTCTTT
few	TRBV2	NA	TRBJ2-1	CASSSWGPTTYNEQFF	TGTGCCAGCAGTAGCTGGGGCCCAACTACCTACAATGAGCAGTTCTTC
NA	TRBV29-1	NA	TRBJ2-1	CSGGRTTYNEQFF	TGCAGCGGGGGCCGGACTACATACAATGAGCAGTTCTTC
NA	TRBV7-8	TRBD2	TRBJ2-2	CASSLGLAGGGTGELFF	TGTGCCAGCAGCCTGGGACTAGCGGGAGGGGGAACCGGGGAGCTGTTTTTT
NA	TRBV7-6	NA	TRBJ2-5	CASSLGLRPGHNSQETQYF	TGTGCCAGCAGCTTAGGGTTGAGGCCGGGACACAACTCGCAAGAGACCCAGTACTTC
many	TRBV18	NA	TRBJ2-3	CASSPDTQYF	TGTGCCAGCTCACCAGATACGCAGTATTTT
many	TRBV7-2	NA	TRBJ2-7	CASSLGPYQYF	TGTGCCAGCAGCTTAGGCCCTTACCAGTACTTC
few	TRBV4-1	NA	TRBJ2-7	CASSHGTYPAAPYEQYF	TGCGCCAGCAGCCACGGGACTTACCCTGCCGCCCCTTACGAGCAGTACTTC
NA	TRBV6-1	TRBD2	TRBJ2-4	CASSSPSAGTKNIQYF	TGTGCCAGCAGCTCCCCTTCAGCGGGAACCAAAAACATTCAGTACTTC
NA	TRBV7-8	NA	TRBJ2-7	CASSLTDFSYEQYF	TGTGCCAGCAGCTTAACGGACTTCTCCTACGAGCAGTACTTC
few	TRBV2	NA	TRBJ2-7	CASSEKWTLLYEQYF	TGTGCCAGCAGTGAGAAATGGACCCTCCTCTACGAGCAGTACTTC
NA	TRBV12-3/TRBV12-4	TRBD1	TRBJ2-6	CARSFTAGTGNSGANVLTF	TGTGCCCGCAGTTTCACGGCAGGGACAGGCAACTCTGGGGCCAACGTCCTGACTTTC
many	TRBV10-3	NA	TRBJ2-7	CAISVAEAYEQYF	TGTGCCATCAGCGTAGCGGAGGCCTACGAGCAGTACTTC
few	TRBV29-1	TRBD1	TRBJ2-1	CSVGPGQGVYEQFF	TGCAGCGTTGGCCCGGGACAGGGTGTTTATGAGCAGTTCTTC
NA	TRBV2	NA	TRBJ2-7	CASRAGQSPKDEQYF	TGTGCCAGCAGGGCTGGACAGAGTCCTAAGGACGAGCAGTACTTC
few	TRBV12-3/TRBV12-4	TRBD1	TRBJ2-2	CASSQGTGRGASNTGELFF	TGTGCCAGCTCCCAGGGGACAGGCCGAGGGGCGTCGAACACCGGGGAGCTGTTTTTT
NA	TRBV4-2	TRBD1	TRBJ1-6	CASERDRGRSPLHF	TGTGCCAGCGAACGGGACAGAGGAAGATCACCCCTCCACTTT
few	TRBV2	TRBD1	TRBJ1-2	CASMPGQDYGYTF	TGTGCCAGCATGCCGGGACAGGACTATGGCTACACCTTC
few	TRBV5-4	NA	TRBJ1-4	CASSLDGGRGGSWNEKLFF	TGTGCCAGCAGCTTGGACGGGGGGCGCGGTGGAAGTTGGAATGAAAAACTGTTTTTT
NA	TRBV2	NA	TRBJ2-2	CAGGVVGELFF	TGTGCCGGTGGGGTGGTCGGGGAGCTGTTTTTT
many	TRBV7-3	TRBD2	TRBJ2-5	CASSLSGRAETQYF	TGTGCCAGCAGCTTGAGCGGGAGGGCAGAGACCCAGTACTTC
few	TRBV5-1	NA	TRBJ2-3	CASSLVREHGTQYF	TGCGCCAGCAGCTTGGTTAGGGAGCATGGTACGCAGTATTTT
few	TRBV19	TRBD2	TRBJ2-7	CASSMRTSGRAENYEQYF	TGTGCCAGTAGTATGCGAACTAGCGGGAGGGCCGAAAACTACGAGCAGTACTTC
many	TRBV12-3/TRBV12-4	NA	TRBJ2-1	CASSVRPFGSYNEQFF	TGTGCCAGCAGCGTCAGGCCGTTTGGGTCCTACAATGAGCAGTTCTTC
NA	TRBV12-3/TRBV12-4	NA	TRBJ1-5	CASSSLGEPHQPQHF	TGTGCCAGCAGTTCCCTAGGGGAGCCCCATCAGCCCCAGCATTTT